This note documents a single T cell receptor (beta chain) sequence. Antigen specificity is unknown. The data originate from a study of beta chain features in type 1 diabetes. Reverse transcribing all isolated RNA meant expressed TCRB transcripts were sequenced. The table came from immunoSEQ multiplex PCR; TCRdb's copy has only in-frame clones and leaves some out. Of 150,000 or so clones in the sample, 11% are singletons; the top ten hold roughly 2%. Germline loops: CDR1 LGHNA, CDR2 YSLEER. CDR3 length: 15 residues. The germline V and J ends were trimmed by 3 bases and 2 bases, with 10 bases remaining between them. Study-level points and caveats: Naive, central memory and Treg TCRB repertoires seemed to resemble each other more closely in patients than they did in healthy donors.

This receptor was obtained from a young man in good health. The sequenced sample was central memory CD4+ T cells from blood. The rearrangement joins TRBV4-3 to TRBJ2-2; a weak D match, TRBD2 (5 bases). The chain's CDR3 is CASSQVARNTGELFF. CDR3 nucleotide sequence: TGCGCCAGCAGCCAGGTAGCGAGAAACACCGGGGAGCTGTTTTTT.